These T cell receptor beta chains were read from a single sample in a study of T-cell memory formation after mild COVID-19. In TCRdb, the 5' RACE reads were re-called with MiXCR into one record per CDR3 protein. Of roughly 550,000 distinct CDR3 sequences detected, around 21% appear once; the ten largest clones hold approximately 12%. The sequencing input was PBMCs or a T cell subset sorted from them (not recorded which). The receptors shown here come from an adult woman who had mild COVID-19 (a few samples of this study predate the infection). Cell type and time point are not known. CDR3s include the opening cysteine and the closing phenylalanine or tryptophan. The order of the fields is D gene, clone size, V gene, J gene, CDR3 protein, CDR3 DNA. A D gene is named only where the DNA matches it firmly. Clone size, where shown, is once, few, many, or a class for clones that have expanded.

D gene: -
clone size: few
V gene: TRBV4-1
J gene: TRBJ2-5
CDR3 protein: CASSQGSPAFETQYF
CDR3 DNA: TGCGCCAGCAGCCAAGGAAGTCCGGCATTCGAGACCCAGTACTTC

D gene: TRBD2
clone size: -
V gene: TRBV4-1
J gene: TRBJ2-3
CDR3 protein: CASSQGTSGVPTTDTQYF
CDR3 DNA: TGCGCCAGCAGCCAAGGGACTAGCGGGGTACCAACCACAGATACGCAGTATTTT

D gene: -
clone size: -
V gene: TRBV15
J gene: TRBJ2-7
CDR3 protein: CATSRDRVFSYEQYF
CDR3 DNA: TGTGCCACCAGCAGAGATCGCGTTTTCTCCTACGAGCAGTACTTC

D gene: -
clone size: once
V gene: TRBV4-3
J gene: TRBJ2-3
CDR3 protein: CASSPRRVGEPSTDTQYF
CDR3 DNA: TGCGCCAGCAGCCCCCGTCGCGTGGGAGAACCGAGCACAGATACGCAGTATTTT

D gene: -
clone size: -
V gene: TRBV23-1
J gene: TRBJ2-3
CDR3 protein: CASSQGIGTDTQYF
CDR3 DNA: TGCGCCAGCAGTCAGGGGATCGGCACAGATACGCAGTATTTT

D gene: -
clone size: -
V gene: TRBV7-9
J gene: TRBJ2-3
CDR3 protein: CASSLETHTDTQYF
CDR3 DNA: TGTGCCAGCAGCTTAGAAACTCACACAGATACGCAGTATTTT

D gene: -
clone size: few
V gene: TRBV20-1
J gene: TRBJ2-7
CDR3 protein: CSARGAEQYF
CDR3 DNA: TGCAGTGCTAGAGGAGCCGAGCAGTACTTC

D gene: TRBD2
clone size: -
V gene: TRBV6-5
J gene: TRBJ2-3
CDR3 protein: CASSYQGLAGEADTQYF
CDR3 DNA: TGTGCCAGCAGTTATCAAGGACTAGCGGGAGAGGCAGATACGCAGTATTTT

D gene: TRBD2
clone size: few
V gene: TRBV6-5
J gene: TRBJ2-7
CDR3 protein: CASRSSGSSYEQYF
CDR3 DNA: TGTGCCAGCCGCTCTAGCGGGAGCTCCTACGAGCAGTACTTC

D gene: TRBD1
clone size: few
V gene: TRBV15
J gene: TRBJ1-2
CDR3 protein: CATSGLGTASTNYGYTF
CDR3 DNA: TGTGCCACCAGCGGCTTAGGGACAGCTTCTACGAACTATGGCTACACCTTC

D gene: -
clone size: -
V gene: TRBV12-3/TRBV12-4
J gene: TRBJ2-3
CDR3 protein: CASSLRGPDTQYF
CDR3 DNA: TGTGCCAGCAGTTTACGGGGACCAGATACGCAGTATTTT

D gene: TRBD2
clone size: many
V gene: TRBV10-3
J gene: TRBJ2-1
CDR3 protein: CAISGASGGLNEQFF
CDR3 DNA: TGTGCCATCAGTGGGGCTAGCGGGGGGCTAAATGAGCAGTTCTTC

D gene: TRBD1
clone size: few
V gene: TRBV12-3/TRBV12-4
J gene: TRBJ2-2
CDR3 protein: CASSLPPGTGLIGELFF
CDR3 DNA: TGTGCCAGCAGTTTGCCCCCAGGGACAGGGCTCATCGGGGAGCTGTTTTTT

D gene: -
clone size: -
V gene: TRBV24-1
J gene: TRBJ2-2
CDR3 protein: CATSDLQNTGELFF
CDR3 DNA: TGTGCCACCAGTGATTTGCAGAACACCGGGGAGCTGTTTTTT

D gene: -
clone size: -
V gene: TRBV29-1
J gene: TRBJ2-5
CDR3 protein: CSVASGARETQYF
CDR3 DNA: TGCAGCGTTGCTTCAGGGGCTAGGGAGACCCAGTACTTC

D gene: -
clone size: -
V gene: TRBV18
J gene: TRBJ2-7
CDR3 protein: CASSPEIGRTYEQYF
CDR3 DNA: TGTGCCAGCTCACCCGAGATCGGGCGGACCTACGAGCAGTACTTC

D gene: TRBD1
clone size: few
V gene: TRBV18
J gene: TRBJ2-7
CDR3 protein: CASSPLGQGIYEQYF
CDR3 DNA: TGTGCCAGCTCACCCCTTGGACAGGGAATCTACGAGCAGTACTTC

D gene: -
clone size: -
V gene: TRBV12-3/TRBV12-4
J gene: TRBJ1-1
CDR3 protein: CASSLANWTVSNTEAFF
CDR3 DNA: TGTGCCAGCAGTTTAGCGAATTGGACAGTTTCGAACACTGAAGCTTTCTTT

D gene: TRBD1
clone size: once
V gene: TRBV7-6
J gene: TRBJ1-2
CDR3 protein: CASSLSAGTGEYGYTF
CDR3 DNA: TGTGCCAGCAGCTTATCAGCCGGGACAGGGGAGTATGGCTACACCTTC

D gene: TRBD1
clone size: -
V gene: TRBV6-1
J gene: TRBJ1-1
CDR3 protein: CASSRGQVNTEAFF
CDR3 DNA: TGTGCCAGCAGTCGGGGACAGGTGAACACTGAAGCTTTCTTT

D gene: TRBD2
clone size: -
V gene: TRBV6-2/TRBV6-3
J gene: TRBJ2-1
CDR3 protein: CASSYAAGVLAVYYNEQFF
CDR3 DNA: TGTGCCAGCAGTTACGCCGCGGGGGTACTAGCCGTATACTACAATGAGCAGTTCTTC

D gene: TRBD2
clone size: -
V gene: TRBV6-2/TRBV6-3
J gene: TRBJ2-7
CDR3 protein: CASSYPTSGVSSSYEQYF
CDR3 DNA: TGTGCCAGCAGTTACCCCACTAGCGGGGTTTCCAGCTCCTACGAGCAGTACTTC

D gene: -
clone size: -
V gene: TRBV11-1
J gene: TRBJ2-5
CDR3 protein: CASSSDQETQYF
CDR3 DNA: TGTGCCAGCAGCTCAGACCAAGAGACCCAGTACTTC

D gene: -
clone size: -
V gene: TRBV10-1
J gene: TRBJ1-5
CDR3 protein: CASSESLADNQPQHF
CDR3 DNA: TGCGCCAGCAGTGAGTCGTTGGCGGATAATCAGCCCCAGCATTTT

D gene: TRBD2
clone size: many
V gene: TRBV7-3
J gene: TRBJ2-2
CDR3 protein: CASSSGGGTGELFF
CDR3 DNA: TGTGCCAGCAGCTCGGGGGGAGGCACCGGGGAGCTGTTTTTT

D gene: TRBD2
clone size: -
V gene: TRBV12-3/TRBV12-4
J gene: TRBJ2-5
CDR3 protein: CASRLSPAGEETQYF
CDR3 DNA: TGTGCCAGCAGATTAAGTCCAGCGGGAGAGGAGACCCAGTACTTC

D gene: -
clone size: few
V gene: TRBV4-2
J gene: TRBJ2-7
CDR3 protein: CASSQDTTVSYEQYF
CDR3 DNA: TGTGCCAGCAGCCAAGATACAACTGTATCCTACGAGCAGTACTTC

D gene: -
clone size: -
V gene: TRBV7-9
J gene: TRBJ2-1
CDR3 protein: CASSVRDPGQSEQFF
CDR3 DNA: TGTGCCAGCAGCGTCCGGGACCCCGGGCAGAGTGAGCAGTTCTTC

D gene: -
clone size: -
V gene: TRBV21-1
J gene: TRBJ2-1
CDR3 protein: CAAKRPFGRARVRDNYGQFF
CDR3 DNA: TGTGCCGCTAAGCGCCCCTTCGGGAGGGCCCGAGTCCGGGATAACTATGGGCAGTTCTTC

D gene: TRBD2
clone size: -
V gene: TRBV12-3/TRBV12-4
J gene: TRBJ2-1
CDR3 protein: CASSFETGGRSEQFF
CDR3 DNA: TGTGCCAGCAGTTTCGAAACGGGGGGGAGGAGTGAGCAGTTCTTC

D gene: TRBD1
clone size: -
V gene: TRBV19
J gene: TRBJ2-3
CDR3 protein: CASSEDRARTDTQYF
CDR3 DNA: TGTGCCAGTAGTGAGGACAGGGCTAGAACAGATACGCAGTATTTT

D gene: -
clone size: few
V gene: TRBV5-6
J gene: TRBJ2-5
CDR3 protein: CASSFELGTQYF
CDR3 DNA: TGTGCCAGCAGCTTCGAGCTAGGGACCCAGTACTTC

D gene: -
clone size: few
V gene: TRBV5-1
J gene: TRBJ1-1
CDR3 protein: CASSLEVPGVGTEAFF
CDR3 DNA: TGCGCCAGCAGCTTGGAGGTTCCGGGAGTAGGCACTGAAGCTTTCTTT

D gene: -
clone size: -
V gene: TRBV7-9
J gene: TRBJ2-3
CDR3 protein: CASSLERITDTQYF
CDR3 DNA: TGTGCCAGCAGCTTAGAGCGGATCACAGATACGCAGTATTTT

D gene: -
clone size: -
V gene: TRBV18
J gene: TRBJ1-1
CDR3 protein: CASSPITREWTEAFF
CDR3 DNA: TGTGCCAGCTCACCAATCACTAGGGAGTGGACTGAAGCTTTCTTT

D gene: -
clone size: -
V gene: TRBV29-1
J gene: TRBJ2-7
CDR3 protein: CSVELGGSYSYEQYF
CDR3 DNA: TGCAGCGTTGAATTGGGGGGCTCTTACTCCTACGAGCAGTACTTC

D gene: -
clone size: few
V gene: TRBV12-3/TRBV12-4
J gene: TRBJ2-7
CDR3 protein: CASSLTGARNEQYF
CDR3 DNA: TGTGCCAGCAGTTTGACGGGAGCCCGCAACGAGCAGTACTTC

D gene: -
clone size: many
V gene: TRBV7-2
J gene: TRBJ2-2
CDR3 protein: CASSLPSFPYTGELFF
CDR3 DNA: TGTGCCAGCAGCTTACCGTCGTTCCCCTACACCGGGGAGCTGTTTTTT

D gene: -
clone size: once
V gene: TRBV23-1
J gene: TRBJ1-4
CDR3 protein: CASSRAAMFF
CDR3 DNA: TGCGCCAGCAGCCGGGCCGCCATGTTTTTT

D gene: TRBD1
clone size: -
V gene: TRBV29-1
J gene: TRBJ2-5
CDR3 protein: CSVARSGGRIGETQYF
CDR3 DNA: TGCAGCGTCGCCCGTTCAGGGGGTCGTATAGGGGAGACCCAGTACTTC

D gene: TRBD2
clone size: few
V gene: TRBV12-3/TRBV12-4
J gene: TRBJ2-7
CDR3 protein: CASSLASGASYEQYF
CDR3 DNA: TGTGCCAGCAGTTTGGCCAGCGGGGCATCCTACGAGCAGTACTTC

D gene: TRBD2
clone size: -
V gene: TRBV7-8
J gene: TRBJ2-3
CDR3 protein: CASSLVAATSGGTDTQYF
CDR3 DNA: TGTGCCAGCAGCTTAGTAGCCGCCACTAGCGGGGGGACGGATACGCAGTATTTT

D gene: -
clone size: few
V gene: TRBV6-5
J gene: TRBJ1-2
CDR3 protein: CASRLGEKGYTF
CDR3 DNA: TGTGCCAGCAGGTTAGGGGAGAAGGGCTACACCTTC

D gene: TRBD2
clone size: once
V gene: TRBV5-4
J gene: TRBJ2-3
CDR3 protein: CASSSSGGRGGTDTQYF
CDR3 DNA: TGTGCCAGCAGCTCCTCAGGCGGGAGGGGTGGCACAGATACGCAGTATTTT

D gene: TRBD1
clone size: few
V gene: TRBV3-1
J gene: TRBJ1-6
CDR3 protein: CASMPGQGRSPLHF
CDR3 DNA: TGTGCCAGCATGCCGGGACAGGGTCGGTCACCCCTCCACTTT

D gene: -
clone size: few
V gene: TRBV4-2
J gene: TRBJ2-1
CDR3 protein: CASSQEVRTAYNEQFF
CDR3 DNA: TGTGCCAGCAGCCAAGAGGTCCGGACCGCCTACAATGAGCAGTTCTTC

D gene: -
clone size: few
V gene: TRBV5-1
J gene: TRBJ2-3
CDR3 protein: CASSSGADSDTQYF
CDR3 DNA: TGCGCCAGCAGCTCGGGGGCAGATTCAGATACGCAGTATTTT

D gene: TRBD2
clone size: many
V gene: TRBV12-3/TRBV12-4
J gene: TRBJ2-5
CDR3 protein: CASSSSGGRLETQYF
CDR3 DNA: TGTGCCAGCAGCTCAAGCGGGGGGCGGCTGGAGACCCAGTACTTC